Listed here are 19 T cell receptor beta chains from one sample, sequenced in a study of regulatory and conventional T cells in RAG deficiency. This table comes from immunoSEQ multiplex PCR, and its TCRdb copy is limited to in-frame clones, with some not included. The sample lists about 30,000 clones, about 96% seen once, with 0.35% to 0.4% in the top ten. The sorted conventional CD4+ T cells were CD25-low and CD127-high, with genomic DNA sequenced. These data are also associated with another study on regulatory T cells. Per that paper: Amplification used 52 TRBV primers and 13 TRBJ primers.

Sequences were obtained from CD25- CD4+ T cells sorted from blood. The receptors were sampled from a human donor in good health.

The chain is built from TRBV6-1 and TRBJ2-7; the D gene is possibly TRBD1 (6 bases). Trimming pared 4 bases from V and 4 bases from J, leaving 14 bases between. CDR1 and CDR2 from the germline V gene are MNHNS and SASEGT. CDR3 size: 14 residues. CDR3 bases: TGTGCCAGCAGTGGAGGGACACCCAAATACGAGCAGTACTTC. This gives the protein CASSGGTPKYEQYF.

The chain has TRBV2 and TRBJ1-1; D call uncertain. This CDR3 comprises 14 residues. Per germline, CDR1 SNHLY and CDR2 FYNNEI. V dropped 6 bases and J dropped 1 base, with 12 bases sitting between them. CDR3 nucleotide sequence: TGTGCCAGCAGGGCACACATAACGAACACTGAAGCTTTCTTT. Encoded protein: CASRAHITNTEAFF.

V usage is TRBV30 and J usage is TRBJ2-2, with 8 nucleotides matching TRBD1. The CDR3 contains 14 residues. Trimming cost V 7 bases and J 1 base; bases outside gene matches: 5. Per the germline V gene, CDR1 is GTSNPN and CDR2 is SVGIG (reference sequence). The CDR3 bases are TGTGCCTACGACAGGGGCGTGAACACCGGGGAGCTGTTTTTT. This translates into CAYDRGVNTGELFF.

The chain employs TRBV2 and TRBJ2-3; 11 bases fit TRBD2. Germline values: CDR1 SNHLY, CDR2 FYNNEI. The V gene end was trimmed by 6 bases and the J gene end by 4 bases; junction bases not matched to a gene: 9. The CDR3 is 16 amino acids. CDR3 nucleotide sequence: TGTGCCAGCAGGGCACTAGCGGGGGTCTTGTCAGATACGCAGTATTTT. Translating gives CASRALAGVLSDTQYF. Based on the CDR3 plus reference TRBV2 and TRBJ2-3, the full variable domain is EPEVTQTPSHQVTQMGQEVILRCVPISNHLYFYWYRQILGQKVEFLVSFYNNEISEKSEIFDDQFSVERPDGSNFTLKIRSTKLEDSAMYFCASRALAGVLSDTQYFGPGTRLTVL.

The J gene is TRBJ2-3, the V gene TRBV9, with 7 bases lining up with TRBD2. This CDR3 has 15 amino acids. Germline-derived CDR1 and CDR2 are SGDLS and YYNGEE. The V and J ends lost 6 bases and 1 base, in that order; junction bases with no gene match: 8. CDR3 region: CASNAGSGGTDTQYF. The CDR3 DNA reads as TGTGCCAGCAACGCAGGGAGCGGGGGCACAGATACGCAGTATTTT.

The chain employs TRBV7-3 and TRBJ2-1; 7 nucleotides align to TRBD2. Trimming took 1 base from V and 0 from J; bases not matched to a gene: 3. CDR3 length: 16 residues. CDR1 SGHTA and CDR2 FQGTGA come from the germline V gene. Here the CDR3 DNA reads TGTGCCAGCAGCTTAAACGGCGGGAGCTCCTACAATGAGCAGTTCTTC. Amino acids: CASSLNGGSSYNEQFF.

The rearrangement uses TRBV28 and TRBJ1-1; TRBD1 agrees at 10 bases. J gave up 10 bases and V 8 bases, and 16 bases lay outside the gene matches. Germline values: CDR1 MDHEN, CDR2 SYDVKM. The CDR3 runs 15 residues. The CDR3 bases are TGTGCCAGCGGATACGGGACAGGGGTTCTTGGAGGAGCTTTCTTT. This codes for CASGYGTGVLGGAFF.

This chain joins TRBV7-2 and TRBJ2-5; D is possibly TRBD2 (6 bases). CDR3 size: 15 residues. CDR1 is SGHTA, CDR2 FQGNSA, per germline. The V and J ends lost 2 bases and 5 bases respectively, with 15 bases between them. The CDR3 here is CASSLYAGRGETQYF. Written as DNA, the CDR3 is TGTGCCAGCAGCTTATATGCGGGGCGGGGCGAGACCCAGTACTTC.

The genes are TRBV7-9 and TRBJ1-2; 7 nucleotides align to TRBD1. The CDR3 totals 13 residues. Per germline, CDR1 SEHNR and CDR2 FQNEAQ (reference sequence). The ends lost 10 bases at V and 5 bases at J; junction bases unmatched: 10. In nucleotides, the CDR3 is TGTGCCACCAGGAGACAGGGCAATTATGGCTACACCTTC. Translating it yields CATRRQGNYGYTF.

The chain recombines TRBV6-5 with TRBJ1-1; possibly TRBD1 for D (5 bases). The germline V and J ends were trimmed by 2 bases and 3 bases, with 16 bases remaining between them. Germline-derived CDR1 and CDR2 are MNHEY and SVGAGI. This CDR3 region has 16 residues. The CDR3 DNA sequence: TGTGCCAGCAGTTACCCGATATGGGGGGTCGACACTGAAGCTTTCTTT. Translation gives CASSYPIWGVDTEAFF.

This chain uses TRBV19 with TRBJ2-2, with D uncertain. CDR1 is LNHDA, CDR2 SQIVND, per germline (reference sequence). V lost 3 bases and J lost 2, with 7 bases in between. This CDR3 spans 14 amino acids. The CDR3 region is CASSIPVNTGELFF. Here the CDR3 DNA reads TGTGCCAGTAGTATCCCCGTTAACACCGGGGAGCTGTTTTTT.

V and J are TRBV4-1 and TRBJ1-4; D gene unclear. The germline V and J ends were trimmed by 3 bases and 0 bases, with 8 bases remaining between them. The CDR3 totals 15 residues. Germline CDR1 and CDR2: MGHRA and YSYEKL. The CDR3 region is CASSQGDTTNEKLFF. For the CDR3, the DNA is TGCGCCAGCAGCCAGGGTGACACAACTAATGAAAAACTGTTTTTT.

The chain links TRBV30 to TRBJ1-1; 9 nucleotides agree with TRBD1. The CDR3 has 14 amino acids. CDR1 and CDR2 (germline): GTSNPN, SVGIG (reference sequence). With V trimmed by 2 bases and J by 4 bases, 5 bases remained unmatched. The CDR3 bases are TGTGCCTGGAGTCTTTGGACAGGGGCCACTGAAGCTTTCTTT. It codes for CAWSLWTGATEAFF.

The chain couples TRBV7-2 to TRBJ1-6; D not resolved. V lost 5 bases to trimming and J lost 0 bases, with 11 bases between them. Per the germline V gene, CDR1 is SGHTA and CDR2 is FQGNSA. The CDR3 totals 16 residues. CDR3 sequence reads: CASSQQQISYNSPLHF. Here the CDR3 DNA reads TGTGCCAGCAGCCAACAACAGATCTCCTATAATTCACCCCTCCACTTT.

The genes are TRBV5-8 and TRBJ2-5, with 9 nucleotides matching TRBD2. J gave up 2 bases and V 7 bases, and 21 bases lay outside the gene matches. Germline V gene data show CDR1 as SGHTS and CDR2 as YDEGEE. The CDR3 is made up of 19 amino acids. CDR3 amino acids: CASRLSLAGYTLGQETQYF. The CDR3, as DNA: TGTGCCAGCCGTTTATCCCTAGCGGGGTACACCCTGGGGCAAGAGACCCAGTACTTC.

The rearrangement joins TRBV5-8 to TRBJ1-1; no reliable D call. Trimming removed 4 bases at V and 3 bases at J, with 10 bases between. From germline, CDR1 is SGHTS and CDR2 YDEGEE. The CDR3 loop spans 13 amino acids. This chain's CDR3 is CASSGNGDTEAFF. The DNA of the CDR3 is TGTGCCAGCAGCGGAAACGGGGACACTGAAGCTTTCTTT.

V usage is TRBV7-9 and J usage is TRBJ1-5; 8 bases are a match to TRBD1. The trim removed 1 base at V and 7 bases at J, leaving 6 bases unmatched. The CDR3 totals 15 residues. The germline V gene encodes CDR1 SEHNR and CDR2 FQNEAQ (reference sequence). CDR3 sequence (DNA): TGTGCCAGCAGCTTAGGAGGACAGGGAGGGCAGCCCCAGCATTTT. Protein: CASSLGGQGGQPQHF.

This sequence joins TRBV11-2 and TRBJ1-5; D is ambiguous. This CDR3 spans 17 amino acids. Germline V lookup: CDR1 SGHAT, CDR2 FQNNGV. V lost 0 bases, J lost 6 bases, and 18 bases lay in between. The CDR3 spells CASSLDGLDNLGQPQHF. The CDR3 DNA reads as TGTGCCAGCAGCTTAGATGGGCTGGATAATTTAGGTCAGCCCCAGCATTTT.

This clone occurred once. V usage is TRBV7-8 and J usage is TRBJ2-6; D is uncertain. The CDR3 length is 17 residues. The V gene's germline CDR1 is SGHVS and CDR2 FQNEAQ. The V end was cut by 2 bases, the J end by 1 base, with 12 bases between. The CDR3 sequence is CASSLPPWSSGANVLTF. The CDR3 bases are TGTGCCAGCAGCTTACCCCCTTGGAGTTCTGGGGCCAACGTCCTGACTTTC.